The TCR beta chain under discussion was sequenced for a study of CD8 T cells in Susac syndrome. From blood CD8+ and CD4+ T cells, TCR beta sequences were generated. Bulk CD8+ and CD4+ cells came from magnetic negative isolation; CD8+ TEMRA by FACS. When the RNA was reverse transcribed, random hexamers were used with an input of about 0.45 to 1 ug. The TCR beta CDR3 was amplified by immunoSEQ multiplex PCR across 54 Vbeta, 13 Jbeta. TCRdb used MiXCR to reprocess the immunoSEQ multiplex PCR reads, holding one entry per CDR3 protein. The sample lists about 130,000 distinct CDR3 sequences; around 91% were seen once. CDR3 length: 16 amino acids. V was pared by 0 bases and J by 0 bases, with 8 bases between. Looked up from germline, CDR1 is MNHEY and CDR2 is SVGAGI.

The sequence derives from a human donor with multiple sclerosis. The chain recombines TRBV6-5 with TRBJ1-4; D not certain. Sequencing was carried out using CD8+ T cells from PBMCs. In DNA form, the CDR3 reads TGTGCCAGCAGTTACTCGATTCCTGCAACTAATGAAAAACTGTTTTTT. It yields the protein CASSYSIPATNEKLFF.